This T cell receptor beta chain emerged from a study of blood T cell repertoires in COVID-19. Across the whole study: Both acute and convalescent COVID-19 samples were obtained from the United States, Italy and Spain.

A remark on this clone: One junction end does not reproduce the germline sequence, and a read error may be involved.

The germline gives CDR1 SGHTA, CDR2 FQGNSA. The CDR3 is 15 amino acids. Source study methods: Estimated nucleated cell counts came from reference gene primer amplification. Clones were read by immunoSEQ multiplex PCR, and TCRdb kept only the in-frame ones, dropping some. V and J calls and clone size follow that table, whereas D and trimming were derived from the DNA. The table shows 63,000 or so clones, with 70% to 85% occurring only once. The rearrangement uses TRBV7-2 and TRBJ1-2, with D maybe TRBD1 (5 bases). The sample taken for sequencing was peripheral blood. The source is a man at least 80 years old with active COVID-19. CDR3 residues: CASGLGPTANYGYTF. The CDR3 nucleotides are TGTGCCAGCGGCTTAGGGCCGACAGCTAACTATGGCTACACCTTC. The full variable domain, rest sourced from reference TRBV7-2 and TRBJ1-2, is GAGVSQSPSNKVTEKGKDVELRCDPISGHTALYWYRQSLGQGLEFLIYFQGNSAPDKSGLPSDRFSAERTGGSVSTLTIQRTQQEDSAVYLCASGLGPTANYGYTFGSGTRLTVV.